The following is a T cell receptor (beta chain) sequence with its context. The target antigen is unknown. The CDR3 extends over 14 amino acids. V was shortened by 5 bases and J by 0 bases, with 11 bases between the two germline ends. Germline V CDR1 and CDR2: MDHEN, SYDVKM. This sample was included in a study of CD8 T cells in ankylosing spondylitis. Study-wide points: The disease-linked clones had a CD8+ phenotype and low blood frequencies. Disease-associated clones were reportedly significantly overrepresented in matched ankylosing spondylitis synovial fluid. In the blood and synovial fluid of reactive arthritis, some motif variants had been previously reported. One TCR beta motif, made up of 7 or 8 highly homologous variants, appeared characteristic of ankylosing spondylitis blood.

TCRdb itself ran the 5' RACE reads through MiXCR, one entry per CDR3 protein. The sample shows under 250,000 distinct CDR3 sequences, roughly a third of them seen only once. Sequenced sample: blood, either unsorted or a sorted T cell fraction (not recorded which). The rearrangement joins TRBV28 to TRBJ2-7; D call uncertain. The TCR sequence derives from a male donor with ankylosing spondylitis or in good health (not recorded which). The CDR3 region has the DNA TGTGCCAGCAGTCTTCCCACTTACTCCTACGAGCAGTACTTC. This encodes CASSLPTYSYEQYF.